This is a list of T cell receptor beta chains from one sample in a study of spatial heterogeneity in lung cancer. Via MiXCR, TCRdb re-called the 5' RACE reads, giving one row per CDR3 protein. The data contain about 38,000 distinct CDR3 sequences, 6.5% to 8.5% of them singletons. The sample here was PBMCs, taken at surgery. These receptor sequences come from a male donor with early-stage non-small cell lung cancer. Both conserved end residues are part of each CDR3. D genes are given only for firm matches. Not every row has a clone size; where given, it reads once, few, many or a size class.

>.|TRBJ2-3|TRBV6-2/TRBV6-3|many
CASSYGGSTDTQYF
TGTGCCAGCAGTTACGGGGGATCGACAGATACGCAGTATTTT
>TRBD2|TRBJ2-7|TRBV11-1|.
CASSLREGSLGHEQYF
TGTGCCAGCAGCTTACGGGAGGGATCTCTTGGACACGAGCAGTACTTC
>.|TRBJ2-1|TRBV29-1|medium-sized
CSVEDPKQGMGWNEQFF
TGCAGCGTTGAAGACCCCAAACAGGGAATGGGGTGGAATGAGCAGTTCTTC
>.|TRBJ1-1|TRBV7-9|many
CASSLLTGNTEAFF
TGTGCCAGCAGCTTGCTGACAGGGAACACTGAAGCTTTCTTT
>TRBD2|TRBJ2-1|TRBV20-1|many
CSARDWSSGVVGQFF
TGCAGTGCTAGAGATTGGTCTAGCGGGGTGGTAGGGCAGTTCTTC
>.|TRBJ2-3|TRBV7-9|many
CASSLIAVTDTQYF
TGTGCCAGCAGCCTCATAGCGGTCACAGATACGCAGTATTTT
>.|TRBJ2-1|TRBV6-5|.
CASSKGNFFRGEQFF
TGTGCCAGCAGCAAAGGGAACTTTTTCCGGGGTGAGCAGTTCTTC
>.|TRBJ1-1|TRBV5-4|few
CASTQTGSSVAFF
TGTGCCAGCACCCAAACAGGGTCGTCCGTGGCTTTCTTT
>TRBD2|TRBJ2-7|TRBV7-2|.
CASSLGTSGTAYEQYF
TGTGCCAGCAGCTTAGGGACTAGCGGGACTGCCTACGAGCAGTACTTC
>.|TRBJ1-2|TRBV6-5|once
CASRPQGRDGYTF
TGTGCCAGCAGGCCGCAGGGGCGCGATGGCTACACCTTC
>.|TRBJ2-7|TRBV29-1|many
CSVPRAGSYEQYF
TGCAGCGTTCCGCGGGCGGGGTCCTACGAGCAGTACTTC
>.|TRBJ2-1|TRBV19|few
CASSIPATGIITGANEQFF
TGTGCCAGTAGTATTCCGGCAACAGGGATAATTACCGGGGCCAATGAGCAGTTCTTC
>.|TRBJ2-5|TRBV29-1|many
CSVERGTQYF
TGCAGCGTTGAGCGAGGGACCCAGTACTTC
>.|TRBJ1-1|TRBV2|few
CASVRDLTGTEAFF
TGTGCCAGCGTGCGAGATCTGACAGGAACTGAAGCTTTCTTT
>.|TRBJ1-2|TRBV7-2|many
CASSLQGSNYGYTF
TGTGCCAGCAGCTTACAAGGGTCTAACTATGGCTACACCTTC
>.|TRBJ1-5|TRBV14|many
CASSRDERQPQHF
TGTGCCAGCAGCCGGGACGAGAGACAGCCCCAGCATTTT
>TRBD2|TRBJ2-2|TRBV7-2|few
CASSFSGGYTGELFF
TGTGCCAGCAGCTTTAGCGGGGGTTACACCGGGGAGCTGTTTTTT
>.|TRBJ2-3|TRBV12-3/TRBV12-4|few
CASKRTEEHTQYF
TGTGCCAGCAAGAGGACAGAGGAACATACGCAGTATTTT
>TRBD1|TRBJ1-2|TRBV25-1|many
CASSEYGQGSYGYTF
TGTGCCAGCAGTGAATATGGACAGGGTAGCTATGGCTACACCTTC
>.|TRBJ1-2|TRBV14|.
CASSQELGGYGYTF
TGTGCCAGCAGCCAAGAGTTAGGGGGCTATGGCTACACCTTC
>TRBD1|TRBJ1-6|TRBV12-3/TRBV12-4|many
CASSLGQGKSPLHF
TGTGCCAGCAGTTTGGGACAGGGGAAATCACCCCTCCACTTT
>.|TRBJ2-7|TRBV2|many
CASSELLPTYEQYF
TGTGCCAGCAGTGAACTGTTACCAACCTACGAGCAGTACTTC
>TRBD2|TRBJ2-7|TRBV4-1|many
CASSPLAGPGYEQYF
TGCGCCAGCAGCCCTCTAGCGGGGCCAGGCTACGAGCAGTACTTC
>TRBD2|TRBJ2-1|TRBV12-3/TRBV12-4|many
CASSLRSGRDEQFF
TGTGCCAGCAGTTTACGGAGCGGGAGGGATGAGCAGTTCTTC
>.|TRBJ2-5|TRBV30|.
CAWGGLARQETQYF
TGTGCCTGGGGAGGACTGGCTAGACAAGAGACCCAGTACTTC
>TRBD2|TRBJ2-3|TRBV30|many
CAWSGGTRGVDTQYF
TGTGCCTGGAGTGGTGGGACTAGAGGAGTGGATACGCAGTATTTT
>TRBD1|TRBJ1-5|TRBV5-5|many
CASSLTFSTGGAGQPQHF
TGTGCCAGCAGCCTAACCTTTTCTACAGGGGGCGCGGGTCAGCCCCAGCATTTT